The rows below give T cell receptor beta chains drawn from one sample of a study of blood T cell repertoires in COVID-19. Produced via immunoSEQ multiplex PCR; TCRdb's table is partial and in-frame only. The repertoire holds 310,000 or so clones, with 80% to 90% as singletons. Sequencing was performed on peripheral blood. Receptors were obtained from a man between 18 and 35 years old who had recovered from COVID-19. Both conserved end residues are part of each CDR3. D genes are given only for firm matches.

V gene: TRBV6-5
J gene: TRBJ1-2
D gene: TRBD1
CDR3 protein: CASSYSDRGYGYTF

V gene: TRBV6-5
J gene: TRBJ1-1
D gene: -
CDR3 protein: CASVAAMNTEAFF

V gene: TRBV5-1
J gene: TRBJ2-7
D gene: TRBD2
CDR3 protein: CASSATSASSYEQYF

V gene: TRBV5-8
J gene: TRBJ1-6
D gene: TRBD1
CDR3 protein: CASSWGDRQPYNSPLHF

V gene: TRBV27
J gene: TRBJ1-1
D gene: -
CDR3 protein: CASSIRGLNTEAFF

V gene: TRBV4-2
J gene: TRBJ1-6
D gene: -
CDR3 protein: CASRSAGGNLYNSPLHF

V gene: TRBV7-2
J gene: TRBJ1-4
D gene: TRBD1
CDR3 protein: CASSRRDRRRATNEKLFF

V gene: TRBV5-1
J gene: TRBJ1-1
D gene: -
CDR3 protein: CASSPVQGYVNTEAFF

V gene: TRBV5-4
J gene: TRBJ2-1
D gene: -
CDR3 protein: CASSLRVREYQYNEQFF

V gene: TRBV7-3
J gene: TRBJ2-6
D gene: -
CDR3 protein: CASSVEVSGANVLTF

V gene: TRBV4-3
J gene: TRBJ2-2
D gene: -
CDR3 protein: CASSQDQGPTGELFF

V gene: TRBV6-1
J gene: TRBJ1-6
D gene: -
CDR3 protein: CASSEAPALGAPLHF

V gene: TRBV7-9
J gene: TRBJ1-5
D gene: -
CDR3 protein: CASSPGTISNQPQHF

V gene: TRBV6-2/TRBV6-3
J gene: TRBJ1-6
D gene: -
CDR3 protein: CASSYPQGHSPLHF

V gene: TRBV11-3
J gene: TRBJ2-3
D gene: TRBD2
CDR3 protein: CASSLGGLASTDTQYF

V gene: TRBV12-5
J gene: TRBJ1-2
D gene: -
CDR3 protein: CASGLYTGSYGYTF

V gene: TRBV6-6
J gene: TRBJ2-3
D gene: -
CDR3 protein: CASSVWTGDTQYF

V gene: TRBV5-6
J gene: TRBJ1-2
D gene: -
CDR3 protein: CASSLSRFYGYTF

V gene: TRBV19
J gene: TRBJ2-7
D gene: TRBD1
CDR3 protein: CASRDPGQPTYEQYF

V gene: TRBV3-1/TRBV3-2
J gene: TRBJ1-1
D gene: TRBD1
CDR3 protein: CASSQVYNRGTEAFF

V gene: TRBV30
J gene: TRBJ2-7
D gene: TRBD2
CDR3 protein: CAWSTSGTSYEQYF

V gene: TRBV18
J gene: TRBJ1-4
D gene: -
CDR3 protein: CASSPGREAEKLFF

V gene: TRBV18
J gene: TRBJ1-1
D gene: -
CDR3 protein: CASSPQGMENTEAFF

V gene: TRBV19
J gene: TRBJ1-4
D gene: TRBD1
CDR3 protein: CASSSGTATNEKLFF

V gene: TRBV27
J gene: TRBJ1-6
D gene: -
CDR3 protein: CASTSVGGGSSPLHF

V gene: TRBV6-5
J gene: TRBJ2-4
D gene: TRBD2
CDR3 protein: CASSLGLGENIQYF

V gene: TRBV4-2
J gene: TRBJ1-2
D gene: -
CDR3 protein: CASSQERREINYGYTF

V gene: TRBV5-4
J gene: TRBJ2-5
D gene: TRBD2
CDR3 protein: CASSRVGTSLLQETQYF

V gene: TRBV15
J gene: TRBJ2-7
D gene: TRBD1
CDR3 protein: CATSRSGTGAYEQYF

V gene: TRBV6-4
J gene: TRBJ2-2
D gene: TRBD1
CDR3 protein: CASRGQGDTGELFF

V gene: TRBV6-2/TRBV6-3
J gene: TRBJ2-7
D gene: -
CDR3 protein: CASSYVARVPYEQYF

V gene: TRBV6-5
J gene: TRBJ1-1
D gene: -
CDR3 protein: CASSSTRGKTFF

V gene: TRBV20-1
J gene: TRBJ2-7
D gene: TRBD1
CDR3 protein: CSASRGTDVGLQYF

V gene: TRBV19
J gene: TRBJ1-5
D gene: -
CDR3 protein: CASSFGVLNQPQHF

V gene: TRBV19
J gene: TRBJ2-1
D gene: TRBD1
CDR3 protein: CASRAHRDRGYQSLYNEQFF

V gene: TRBV27
J gene: TRBJ2-1
D gene: -
CDR3 protein: CASSIMVSGYEQFF

V gene: TRBV6-5
J gene: TRBJ2-7
D gene: -
CDR3 protein: CASSYSDSRYEQYF

V gene: TRBV9
J gene: TRBJ1-2
D gene: -
CDR3 protein: CASSGHAGEGYTF

V gene: TRBV28
J gene: TRBJ1-4
D gene: TRBD1
CDR3 protein: CASSLWAGGEKLFF

V gene: TRBV6-6
J gene: TRBJ1-1
D gene: TRBD1
CDR3 protein: CASSSYDRENTEAFF